This passage covers 16 T cell receptor beta chains from one sample sequenced in a study of T cell clonotyping in hematopoietic cell transplantation. Libraries were prepared by immunoSEQ multiplex PCR; TCRdb keeps only in-frame clonotypes and omits some of them. The table has 9,500 to 14,000 clones, roughly 90% seen once. The time point: recipient sample about 28 days before transplant, after cytoreduction. The material sequenced was peripheral blood mononuclear cells, taken before stem cell transplant. Every receptor here comes from a woman aged 40 to 50 with acute myeloid leukemia. Some clones in this sample may be carry-over from other donors' samples.

V is TRBV2 and J is TRBJ1-2; D not certain. CDR1 and CDR2 (germline): SNHLY, FYNNEI. V was shortened by 1 base and J by 4 bases, with 13 bases between the two germline ends. The CDR3 loop spans 15 amino acids. DNA of the CDR3: TGTGCCAGCAGTGAAGACCTCCGGCGCGCCTATGGCTACACCTTC. Amino acid sequence: CASSEDLRRAYGYTF.

The rearrangement uses TRBV30 and TRBJ1-2; D may be TRBD1 (5 bases). The V gene's germline CDR1 is GTSNPN and CDR2 SVGIG (reference sequence). V was clipped by 0 bases and J by 4 bases, with 9 bases between them. This CDR3 has 13 amino acids. CDR3 protein: CAWSVLGGYGYTF. The DNA of the CDR3 is TGTGCCTGGAGTGTTCTGGGGGGCTATGGCTACACCTTC.

The J gene is TRBJ2-7, the V gene TRBV5-4; 10 positions agree with TRBD2. This CDR3 is 15 amino acids long. The germline V gene has CDR1 SGHNT and CDR2 YYREEE (reference sequence). The trim removed 4 bases at V and 3 bases at J, leaving 7 bases unmatched. The chain's CDR3 is CASSPTSGVFYEQYF. CDR3 nucleotide sequence: TGTGCCAGCAGCCCAACTAGCGGGGTGTTCTACGAGCAGTACTTC.

As for this clone: At one of its ends the junction is not consistent with the germline gene, which may arise from a read error. The chain couples TRBV12-5 to TRBJ1-1; D unresolved. This CDR3 is built from 13 residues. Per the germline V gene, CDR1 is LGHNT and CDR2 is FRNRAP. The CDR3 region is CASGPRTRSLPSF. CDR3 DNA: TGTGCTAGTGGTCCCAGGACCCGGTCGCTGCCGAGCTTT.

This clone was counted a few times. V is TRBV9 and J is TRBJ2-5; 11 nucleotides align to TRBD2. Per germline, CDR1 SGDLS and CDR2 YYNGEE. V lost 4 bases and J lost 2; bases outside the gene matches: 4. The CDR3 spans 15 residues. CDR3 region: CASSTRLAGQETQYF. The CDR3 DNA is TGTGCCAGCAGCACCAGACTAGCGGGACAAGAGACCCAGTACTTC.

The chain joins TRBV9 to TRBJ2-1, with D perhaps matching TRBD1 or TRBD2 (5 bases each). V was cut by 3 bases and J by 0 bases, with 10 bases left in between. Germline assignment: CDR1 SGDLS and CDR2 YYNGEE. This CDR3 is built from 15 residues. The CDR3 sequence is CASSAGASSYNEQFF. CDR3 nucleotide sequence: TGTGCCAGCAGCGCCGGGGCAAGCTCCTACAATGAGCAGTTCTTC. Together with reference TRBV9 and TRBJ2-1, the CDR3 gives the full variable domain: DSGVTQTPKHLITATGQRVTLRCSPRSGDLSVYWYQQSLDQGLQFLIQYYNGEERAKGNILERFSAQQFPDLHSELNLSSLELGDSALYFCASSAGASSYNEQFFGPGTRLTVL.

The chain uses TRBV30 and TRBJ1-3; D unresolved. The CDR3 runs to 14 residues. Trimming took off 1 base at V and 0 bases at J, with 7 bases between the two ends. Germline V lookup: CDR1 GTSNPN, CDR2 SVGIG (reference sequence). CDR3 in DNA: TGTGCCTGGAGTGCACCCCGCTCTGGAAACACCATATATTTT. Residues: CAWSAPRSGNTIYF.

This clone was observed a handful of times. The CDR3 is CSVEAPGTVNTEAFF. CDR3 sequence (DNA): TGCAGCGTTGAAGCCCCCGGGACAGTGAACACTGAAGCTTTCTTT. This rearrangement joins TRBV29-1 to TRBJ1-1, with 7 positions matching TRBD1. The trim removed 1 base at V and 0 bases at J, leaving 5 bases unmatched. Germline V gene sequence: CDR1 SQVTM, CDR2 ANQGSEA. This CDR3 is 15 amino acids long.

This chain uses TRBV7-3 with TRBJ2-7; D is possibly TRBD1 (6 bases). The V gene's germline CDR1 is SGHTA and CDR2 FQGTGA. The CDR3 runs to 15 residues. The V and J ends lost 0 bases and 4 bases respectively, with 13 bases between them. CDR3 nucleotide sequence: TGTGCCAGCAGCTTAACCTCCGAGGGGGTATACGAGCAGTACTTC. This gives the protein CASSLTSEGVYEQYF.

The CDR3 loop reads CASSYPGTDGQPQHF. CDR3 bases: TGTGCCAGCAGTTACCCTGGGACGGATGGTCAGCCCCAGCATTTT. This chain joins TRBV6-6 and TRBJ1-5, with a tentative D call TRBD1 (5 bases). Trimming stripped 2 bases from V and 6 bases from J, with 14 bases between. Germline V lookup: CDR1 MNHNY, CDR2 SVGAGI (reference sequence). This CDR3 contains 15 residues.

This CDR3 is CASSLRGTDTDTQYF. The CDR3 coding sequence is TGCGCCAGCAGCTTGCGTGGGACAGATACAGATACGCAGTATTTT. The chain is built from TRBV5-1 and TRBJ2-3; 7 bases align to TRBD1. V dropped 1 base and J dropped 3; count of bases not matched to a gene: 5. In germline, CDR1 is SGHRS, CDR2 YFSETQ. CDR3 length: 15 residues. The full variable domain, with the rest looked up from reference TRBV5-1 and TRBJ2-3, is KAGVTQTPRYLIKTRGQQVTLSCSPISGHRSVSWYQQTPGQGLQFLFEYFSETQRNKGNFPGRFSGRQFSNSRSEMNVSTLELGDSALYLCASSLRGTDTDTQYFGPGTRLTVL.

The V gene is TRBV7-9, the J gene TRBJ2-7, with D uncertain. The CDR3 is 14 amino acids. Trimming shortened V by 3 bases and J by 3 bases, and 12 bases separated the two germline ends. Germline CDR1 reads SEHNR; CDR2 reads FQNEAQ (reference sequence). The CDR3 coding sequence is TGTGCCAGCAGCTTTTCACAGACCTACTACGAGCAGTACTTC. Translated: CASSFSQTYYEQYF.

The chain employs TRBV30 and TRBJ1-2; 8 bases line up with TRBD1. The CDR3 consists of 11 residues. From germline, CDR1 is GTSNPN and CDR2 SVGIG (reference sequence). V shed 8 bases and J 4 bases; nucleotides not matched to a gene: 3. The CDR3: CAGTGGYGYTF. For the CDR3, the DNA is TGTGCCGGCACAGGGGGCTATGGCTACACCTTC.

This clone was found once. The rearrangement uses TRBV18 and TRBJ1-3; D gene unclear. Germline V gene sequence: CDR1 KGHSH, CDR2 LQKENI. V was trimmed by 5 bases and J by 0 bases, leaving 20 bases between them. This CDR3 comprises 18 residues. Here the CDR3 DNA reads TGTGCCAGCTCATCCTCAGCGGGCACGCTTAGCTCTGGAAACACCATATATTTT. Its translation: CASSSSAGTLSSGNTIYF.

The chain uses TRBV19 and TRBJ1-5; tentative D call: TRBD1 (5 bases). The germline V and J ends were trimmed by 6 bases and 0 bases, with 9 bases remaining between them. Germline V gene lookup returns CDR1 LNHDA and CDR2 SQIVND (reference sequence). The CDR3 runs to 14 residues. CDR3 nucleotides: TGTGCCAGTAGGGGGGTATATAGCAATCAGCCCCAGCATTTT. This translates into CASRGVYSNQPQHF. The variable domain in full, with the rest retrieved from reference TRBV19 and TRBJ1-5, is DGGITQSPKYLFRKEGQNVTLSCEQNLNHDAMYWYRQDPGQGLRLIYYSQIVNDFQKGDIAEGYSVSREKKESFPLTVTSAQKNPTAFYLCASRGVYSNQPQHFGDGTRLSIL.

The chain combines TRBV5-1 with TRBJ2-7; no firm D call. V was pared by 0 bases and J by 5 bases, with 6 bases between. The CDR3 has 12 residues. Germline CDR1 is SGHRS and CDR2 is YFSETQ. CDR3 amino acids: CASSLGTNEQYF. Here the CDR3 DNA reads TGCGCCAGCAGCTTGGGGACGAACGAGCAGTACTTC.